This T cell receptor (beta chain) comes out of a study of CD8 T cells in Susac syndrome. Germline CDR1 reads SQVTM; CDR2 reads ANQGSEA. This CDR3 has 12 residues. The germline V and J ends were trimmed by 6 bases and 9 bases, with 15 bases remaining between them. Negative isolation yielded CD4+ and CD8+ T cells, and FACS enriched TEMRA cells. Reverse transcription of roughly 0.5 to 1 ug RNA was carried out with random hexamers. Across 54 Vbeta and 13 Jbeta, TCR beta CDR3 was amplified with immunoSEQ multiplex PCR. TCRdb passed the immunoSEQ multiplex PCR reads through MiXCR, listing each CDR3 protein once. Of hundreds of thousands of distinct CDR3 sequences in the sample, roughly 85% were seen once. Study findings and constraints: The study recognized that the number of individuals in its TCR sequencing and HLA analysis was relatively small.

A note on this clonotype: Its antigen remains unknown.

The material sequenced was CD8+ T cells from PBMCs. The chain recombines TRBV29-1 with TRBJ2-1; TRBD2 might be the D (7 bases). The sequence was collected from a human donor with multiple sclerosis. CDR3 sequence reads: CSVTGGRGEQFF. The DNA of the CDR3 is TGCAGCGTCACGGGGGGCCGGGGTGAGCAGTTCTTC.